This TCR beta chain was found in a study of cytomegalovirus exposure and HLA in healthy donors. Germline CDR1 SEHNR, CDR2 FQNEAQ (reference sequence). Trimming took 1 base from V and 2 from J, leaving 9 bases between them. There are 15 residues in the CDR3. The PCR ran on 60 Vbeta and 13 Jbeta primers. Clones were sequenced by immunoSEQ multiplex PCR, and TCRdb holds only the in-frame ones, with some missing. The sample holds 110,000 to 150,000 clones, more than 80% seen once. This chain joins TRBV7-9 and TRBJ1-5; D is perhaps TRBD1 (6 bases). This sequence was found in a woman between 35 and 50 years old in good health and CMV-seropositive. The sequenced material came from PBMCs. DNA of the CDR3: TGTGCCAGCAGCTTAGGGGGGGGCGGCAATCAGCCCCAGCATTTT. It specifies CASSLGGGGNQPQHF.